Shown below are 11 T cell receptor beta chains from a single sample sequenced in a study of response to subunit inactivated influenza vaccine (dated by TCRdb to the late 2010s). The method behind the library was RT-PCR. TCRdb shows the sequencer as Illumina HiSeq 2500. Starting from the raw public reads, TCRdb applied fastp trimming at Q25, assembled clones with MiXCR and retained in-frame beta chains. One record per CDR3 amino acid sequence lists the most common genes and DNA. This sample holds fewer than 250,000 distinct CDR3 sequences; about 15% were observed only once. Under 30% of the sample is in the top ten clones. The source was CD8+ T cells sorted from PBMCs, collected about 5 days after vaccination. The receptors here all came from a man aged 45 to 65 who received an inactivated influenza vaccine. Donor details come from another sample of the same person, matched by shared clones.

V is TRBV6-1 and J is TRBJ2-5; D possibly uses TRBD1 or TRBD2 (5 bases each). The length of the CDR3 is 13 residues. Germline CDR1 is MNHNS and CDR2 is SASEGT. V was pared by 8 bases and J by 5 bases, with 15 bases between. CDR3 amino acids: CASFPAREETQYF. DNA of the CDR3: TGTGCCAGCTTCCCGGCCAGGGAGGAGACCCAGTACTTC.

The rearrangement links TRBV7-9 to TRBJ2-1; 9 nucleotides align to TRBD2. The CDR3 runs 16 residues. V trimming: 5 bases; J trimming: 6 bases; junction bases outside the gene matches: 11. Germline V CDR1 and CDR2: SEHNR, FQNEAQ (reference sequence). The CDR3 sequence: CASSHTSGLYPNEQFF. Written as DNA, the CDR3 is TGTGCCAGCAGCCATACTAGCGGGCTCTACCCCAATGAGCAGTTCTTC.

This clonotype was seen at least ten times. V usage is TRBV2 and J usage is TRBJ2-7; D ambiguous. Germline V gives CDR1 SNHLY, CDR2 FYNNEI. There are 15 residues in the CDR3. The V and J ends lost 0 bases and 0 bases respectively, with 9 bases between them. This CDR3 is CASSEAAGSSYEQYF. The CDR3 DNA is TGTGCCAGCAGTGAAGCAGCAGGAAGCTCCTACGAGCAGTACTTC.

This clonotype has only a few counts. The chain has TRBV12-3 or TRBV12-4 and TRBJ1-5; D is undetermined. The CDR3 runs to 14 residues. Trimming stripped 7 bases from V and 0 bases from J, with 10 bases between. CDR3 residues: CASTQDGSNQPQHF. The CDR3 DNA reads as TGTGCCAGCACCCAGGACGGTAGCAATCAGCCCCAGCATTTT.

The V gene is TRBV12-3 or TRBV12-4, the J gene TRBJ2-7; D might be TRBD1 or TRBD2, each matching 5 bases. This CDR3 has 12 amino acids. V lost 2 bases and J 6 bases, leaving 8 bases between the germline ends. CDR3 residues: CASSLLGTEQYF. In DNA form, the CDR3 reads TGTGCCAGCAGTTTATTAGGGACCGAGCAGTACTTC.

The chain couples TRBV5-1 to TRBJ2-1, with TRBD2 matching over 14 bases. This CDR3 has 18 amino acids. With V trimmed by 4 bases and J by 0 bases, 6 bases remained unmatched. The germline CDR1 and CDR2 sequences are SGHRS and YFSETQ. For the CDR3, the DNA is TGCGCCAGCAGCGCCGGGACTAGCGGGAGCCGCTCCTACAATGAGCAGTTCTTC. Its protein product is CASSAGTSGSRSYNEQFF.

The chain uses TRBV7-6 and TRBJ2-7, with 9 bases that match TRBD1. The CDR3 is 15 amino acids. V trimming: 4 bases; J trimming: 0 bases; junction bases outside the gene matches: 4. The germline V gene encodes CDR1 SGHVS and CDR2 FNYEAQ. Written as DNA, the CDR3 is TGTGCCAGCAGCTGGGGACAGGGCAGCTCCTACGAGCAGTACTTC. Its protein product is CASSWGQGSSYEQYF.

This chain links TRBV11-2 with TRBJ2-1, with 8 bases fitting TRBD2. In germline, CDR1 is SGHAT, CDR2 FQNNGV. J lost 0 bases, V lost 0 bases, and 16 bases had no gene match. This CDR3 region has 21 residues. In nucleotides, the CDR3 is TGTGCCAGCAGCTTAGAAGGGTTTACTAGCGGAATCCTAAGCTCCTACAATGAGCAGTTCTTC. Translation gives CASSLEGFTSGILSSYNEQFF. The whole variable domain, filled in from reference TRBV11-2 and TRBJ2-1, reads EAGVAQSPRYKIIEKRQSVAFWCNPISGHATLYWYQQILGQGPKLLIQFQNNGVVDDSQLPKDRFSAERLKGVDSTLKIQPAKLEDSAVYLCASSLEGFTSGILSSYNEQFFGPGTRLTVL.

The chain combines TRBV6-1 with TRBJ2-5; 11 nucleotides line up with TRBD1. CDR1 MNHNS and CDR2 SASEGT come from the germline V gene. The trim removed 5 bases at V and 5 bases at J, leaving 13 bases unmatched. This CDR3 has 17 amino acids. Here the CDR3 reads CASSRFSGTGGRETQYF. The CDR3 nucleotides are TGTGCCAGCAGTCGATTCTCCGGGACAGGGGGTCGGGAGACCCAGTACTTC.

In this sample, this clonotype turned up many times. The chain employs TRBV6-5 and TRBJ1-1; maybe TRBD1 (5 bases). This CDR3 has 13 amino acids. CDR1 is MNHEY, CDR2 SVGAGI, per germline. Trimming removed 4 bases at V and 7 bases at J, with 13 bases between. The DNA of the CDR3 is TGTGCCAGCAGTTCCCCGGGACGGCTTGAAGCTTTCTTT. This codes for CASSSPGRLEAFF.

This clonotype was recorded at least ten times. V gene TRBV10-2 combines with J gene TRBJ2-7; 8 nucleotides match TRBD1. With 7 bases clipped from V and 6 bases from J, the junction kept 8 bases outside the gene matches. The germline V gene encodes CDR1 WSHSY and CDR2 SAAADI. The CDR3 extends over 13 amino acids. CDR3 DNA sequence: TGCGCCAGCACCCCCCCGACAGGGGCCGAGCAGTACTTC. Encoded protein: CASTPPTGAEQYF.